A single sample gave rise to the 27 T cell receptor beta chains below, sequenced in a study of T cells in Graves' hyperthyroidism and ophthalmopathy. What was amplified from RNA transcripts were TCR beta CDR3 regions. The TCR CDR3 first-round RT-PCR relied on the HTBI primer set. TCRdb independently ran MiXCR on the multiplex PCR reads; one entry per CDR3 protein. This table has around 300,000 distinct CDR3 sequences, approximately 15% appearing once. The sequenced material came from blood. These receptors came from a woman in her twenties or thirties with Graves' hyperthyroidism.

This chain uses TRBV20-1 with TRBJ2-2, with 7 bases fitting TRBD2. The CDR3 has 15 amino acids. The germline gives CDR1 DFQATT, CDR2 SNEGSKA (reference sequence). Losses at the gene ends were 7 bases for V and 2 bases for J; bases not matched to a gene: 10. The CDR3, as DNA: TGCAGTGGACGAGAGCGGGAAGGCAACACCGGGGAGCTGTTTTTT. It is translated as CSGREREGNTGELFF.

The CDR3, as DNA: TGTGCCAGTAGTGCACCCCCGGGACAGATGAACACTGAAGCTTTCTTT. This codes for CASSAPPGQMNTEAFF. The genes are TRBV19 and TRBJ1-1; 7 bases are a match to TRBD1. This CDR3 has 16 residues. Per germline, CDR1 LNHDA and CDR2 SQIVND (reference sequence). The V gene end was trimmed by 5 bases and the J gene end by 0 bases; junction bases not matched to a gene: 9. Complete variable domain (other parts from reference TRBV19 and TRBJ1-1): DGGITQSPKYLFRKEGQNVTLSCEQNLNHDAMYWYRQDPGQGLRLIYYSQIVNDFQKGDIAEGYSVSREKKESFPLTVTSAQKNPTAFYLCASSAPPGQMNTEAFFGQGTRLTVV.

CDR3 nucleotide sequence: TGTGCCAGCAGCGGCCCCAGAAGAAGAGGGGCTTTCTTT. Its protein product is CASSGPRRRGAFF. The rearrangement uses TRBV9 and TRBJ1-1; D is ambiguous. This CDR3 region has 13 residues. Germline CDR1 is SGDLS and CDR2 is YYNGEE. Trimming removed 3 bases at V and 11 bases at J, with 17 bases between.

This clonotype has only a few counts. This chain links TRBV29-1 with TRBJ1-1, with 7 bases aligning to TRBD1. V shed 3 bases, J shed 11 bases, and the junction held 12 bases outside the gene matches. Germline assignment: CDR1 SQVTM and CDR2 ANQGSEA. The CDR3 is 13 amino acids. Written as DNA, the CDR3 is TGCAGCGTTGACGAGGAGGGGGCAAGGACGGCTTTCTTT. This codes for CSVDEEGARTAFF.

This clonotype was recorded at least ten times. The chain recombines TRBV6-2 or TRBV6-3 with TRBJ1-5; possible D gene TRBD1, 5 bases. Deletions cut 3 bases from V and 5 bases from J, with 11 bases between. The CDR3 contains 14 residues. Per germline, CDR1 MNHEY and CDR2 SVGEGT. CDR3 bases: TGTGCCAGCAGTTATGGGGGGGGAGATCAGCCCCAGCATTTT. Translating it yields CASSYGGGDQPQHF.

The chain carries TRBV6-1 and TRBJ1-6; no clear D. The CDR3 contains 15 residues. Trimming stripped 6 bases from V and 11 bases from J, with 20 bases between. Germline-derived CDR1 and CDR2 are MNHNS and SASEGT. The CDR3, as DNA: TGTGCCAGCAGGGCGAATGACTCTCCACCACCACCCCTCCACTTT. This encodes CASRANDSPPPPLHF.

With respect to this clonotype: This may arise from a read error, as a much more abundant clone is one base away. CDR3 sequence: CASSNPRERYF. Here the CDR3 DNA reads TGTGCCAGCAGTAACCCCCGCGAGCGGTACTTC. V usage is TRBV28 and J usage is TRBJ2-7; D is ambiguous. This CDR3 region has 11 residues. Germline CDR1 reads MDHEN; CDR2 reads SYDVKM.

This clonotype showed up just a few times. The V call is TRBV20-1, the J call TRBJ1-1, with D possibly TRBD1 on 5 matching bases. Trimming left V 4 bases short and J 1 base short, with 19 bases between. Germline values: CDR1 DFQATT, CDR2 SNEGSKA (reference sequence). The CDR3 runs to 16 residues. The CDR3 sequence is CSANPEPGGWNTEAFF. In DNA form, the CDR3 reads TGCAGTGCTAACCCAGAACCCGGGGGTTGGAACACTGAAGCTTTCTTT.

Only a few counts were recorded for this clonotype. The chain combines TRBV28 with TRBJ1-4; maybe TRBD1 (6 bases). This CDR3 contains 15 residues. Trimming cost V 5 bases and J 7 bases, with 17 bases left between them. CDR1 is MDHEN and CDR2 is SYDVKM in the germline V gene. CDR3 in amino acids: CASSVLKGGSEKLFF. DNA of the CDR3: TGTGCCAGCAGTGTCTTAAAAGGGGGGTCTGAAAAACTGTTTTTT.

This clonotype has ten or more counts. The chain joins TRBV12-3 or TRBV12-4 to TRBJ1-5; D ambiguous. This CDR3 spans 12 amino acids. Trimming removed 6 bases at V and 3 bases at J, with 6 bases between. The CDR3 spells CASSTVNQPQHF. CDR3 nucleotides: TGTGCCAGCAGCACGGTCAATCAGCCCCAGCATTTT.

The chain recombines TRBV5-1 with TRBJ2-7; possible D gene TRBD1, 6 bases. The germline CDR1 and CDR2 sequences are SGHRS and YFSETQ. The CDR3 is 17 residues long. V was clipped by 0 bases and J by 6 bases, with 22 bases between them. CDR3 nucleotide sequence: TGCGCCAGCAGCTTGGGAGCGACAGGTATCACGTCGGGCGAGCAGTACTTC. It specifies CASSLGATGITSGEQYF.

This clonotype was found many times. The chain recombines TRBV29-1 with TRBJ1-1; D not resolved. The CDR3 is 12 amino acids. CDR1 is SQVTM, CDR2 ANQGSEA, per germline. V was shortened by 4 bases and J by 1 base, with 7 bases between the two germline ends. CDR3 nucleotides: TGCAGCGTTGGCCCAGGGAACACTGAAGCTTTCTTT. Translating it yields CSVGPGNTEAFF. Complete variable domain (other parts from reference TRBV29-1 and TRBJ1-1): SAVISQKPSRDICQRGTSLTIQCQVDSQVTMMFWYRQQPGQSLTLIATANQGSEATYESGFVIDKFPISRPNLTFSTLTVSNMSPEDSSIYLCSVGPGNTEAFFGQGTRLTVV.

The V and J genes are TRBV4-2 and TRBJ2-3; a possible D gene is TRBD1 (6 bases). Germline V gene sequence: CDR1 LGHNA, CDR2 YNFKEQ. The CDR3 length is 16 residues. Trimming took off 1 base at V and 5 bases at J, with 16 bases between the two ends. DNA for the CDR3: TGTGCCAGCAGCCAAGGTATGACAGGATCGGAAGATACGCAGTATTTT. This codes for CASSQGMTGSEDTQYF.

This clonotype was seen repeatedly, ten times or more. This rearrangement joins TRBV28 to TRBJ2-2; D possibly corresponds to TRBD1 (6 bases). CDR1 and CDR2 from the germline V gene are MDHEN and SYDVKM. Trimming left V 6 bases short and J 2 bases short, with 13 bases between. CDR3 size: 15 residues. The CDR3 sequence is CASSLPTGNTGELFF. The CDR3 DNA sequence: TGTGCCAGCAGCCTCCCGACAGGCAACACCGGGGAGCTGTTTTTT.

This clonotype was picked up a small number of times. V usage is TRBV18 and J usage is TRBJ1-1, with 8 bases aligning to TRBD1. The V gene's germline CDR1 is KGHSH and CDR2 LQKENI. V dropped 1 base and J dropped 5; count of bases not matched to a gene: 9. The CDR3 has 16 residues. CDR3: CASSPLSHRGSTEAFF. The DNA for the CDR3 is TGTGCCAGCTCACCACTTTCCCACAGGGGGAGTACTGAAGCTTTCTTT.

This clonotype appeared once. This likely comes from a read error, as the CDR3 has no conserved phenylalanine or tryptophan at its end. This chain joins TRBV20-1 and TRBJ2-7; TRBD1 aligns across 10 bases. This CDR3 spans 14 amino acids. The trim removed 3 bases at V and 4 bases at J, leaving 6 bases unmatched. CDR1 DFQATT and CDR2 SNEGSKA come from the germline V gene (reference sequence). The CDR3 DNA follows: TGCAGTGCTAGGTGGGACAGGGGTCATTACGAGCAGTACTTA. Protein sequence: CSARWDRGHYEQYL.

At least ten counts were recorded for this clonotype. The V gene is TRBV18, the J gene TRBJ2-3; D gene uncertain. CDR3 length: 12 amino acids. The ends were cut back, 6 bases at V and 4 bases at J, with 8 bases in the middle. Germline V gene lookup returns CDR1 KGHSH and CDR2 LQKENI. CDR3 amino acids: CASSPAPDTQYF. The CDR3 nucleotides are TGTGCCAGCTCCCCGGCGCCAGATACGCAGTATTTT.

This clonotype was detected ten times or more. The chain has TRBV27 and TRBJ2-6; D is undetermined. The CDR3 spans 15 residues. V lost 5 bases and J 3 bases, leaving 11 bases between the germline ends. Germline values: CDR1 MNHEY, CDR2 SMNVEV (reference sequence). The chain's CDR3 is CASSPIPRGANVLTF. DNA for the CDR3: TGTGCCAGCAGTCCTATCCCCCGTGGGGCCAACGTCCTGACTTTC.

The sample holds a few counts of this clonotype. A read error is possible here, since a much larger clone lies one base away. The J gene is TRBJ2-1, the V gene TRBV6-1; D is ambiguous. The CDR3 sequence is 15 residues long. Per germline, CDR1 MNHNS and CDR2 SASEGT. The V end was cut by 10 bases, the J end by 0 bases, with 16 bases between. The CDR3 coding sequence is TGTGCCATCTCGACCCCCGAGTTCTCCTACAATGAGCAGTTCTTC. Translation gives CAISTPEFSYNEQFF.

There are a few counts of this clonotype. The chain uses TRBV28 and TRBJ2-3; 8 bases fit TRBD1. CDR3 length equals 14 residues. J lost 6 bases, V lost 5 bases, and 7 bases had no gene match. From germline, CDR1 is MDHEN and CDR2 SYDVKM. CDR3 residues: CASSPGTGLDTQYF. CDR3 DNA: TGTGCCAGCAGTCCCGGGACAGGTCTCGATACGCAGTATTTT.

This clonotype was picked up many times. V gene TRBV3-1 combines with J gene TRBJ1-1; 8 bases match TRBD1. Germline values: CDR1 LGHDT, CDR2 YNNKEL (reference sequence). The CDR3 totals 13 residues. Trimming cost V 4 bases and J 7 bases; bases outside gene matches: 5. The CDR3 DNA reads TGTGCCAGCAGCCCCACAGGGGGAGGTGAAGCTTTCTTT. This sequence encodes CASSPTGGGEAFF.

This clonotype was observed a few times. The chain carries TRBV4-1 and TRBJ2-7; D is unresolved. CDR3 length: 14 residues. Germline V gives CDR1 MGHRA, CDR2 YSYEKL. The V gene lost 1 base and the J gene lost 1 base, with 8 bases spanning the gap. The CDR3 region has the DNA TGCGCCAGCAGCCAAGCAAGCCTATCCTACGAGCAGTACTTC. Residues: CASSQASLSYEQYF.

In nucleotides, the CDR3 is TGCGCCAGCAGCCAAGATCGGCGGGCTGGCACCGGGGAGCTGTTTTTT. Translating gives CASSQDRRAGTGELFF. V is TRBV4-3 and J is TRBJ2-2, with D perhaps TRBD2 (5 bases). From germline, CDR1 is LGHNA and CDR2 YSLEER. Trimming removed 0 bases at V and 4 bases at J, with 12 bases between. The CDR3 is made up of 16 amino acids.

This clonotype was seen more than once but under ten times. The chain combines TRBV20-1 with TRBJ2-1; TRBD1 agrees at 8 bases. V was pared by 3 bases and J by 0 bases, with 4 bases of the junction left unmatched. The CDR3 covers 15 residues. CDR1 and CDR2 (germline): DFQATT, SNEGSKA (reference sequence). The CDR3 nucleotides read TGCAGTGCTAGCCGGGACAGGAGCTCCTACAATGAGCAGTTCTTC. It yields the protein CSASRDRSSYNEQFF.

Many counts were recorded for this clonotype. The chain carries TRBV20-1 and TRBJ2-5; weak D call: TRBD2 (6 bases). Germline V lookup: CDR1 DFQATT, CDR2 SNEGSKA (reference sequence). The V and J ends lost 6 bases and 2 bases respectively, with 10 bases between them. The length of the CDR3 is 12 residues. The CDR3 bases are TGCAGTGCACGGGGGAAACAAGAGACCCAGTACTTC. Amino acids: CSARGKQETQYF.

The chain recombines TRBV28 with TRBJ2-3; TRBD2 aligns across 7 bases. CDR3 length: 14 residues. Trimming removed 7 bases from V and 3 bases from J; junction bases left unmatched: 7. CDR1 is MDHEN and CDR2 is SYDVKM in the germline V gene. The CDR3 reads CASNLGGGTDTQYF. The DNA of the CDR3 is TGTGCCAGCAACTTGGGGGGGGGAACAGATACGCAGTATTTT.

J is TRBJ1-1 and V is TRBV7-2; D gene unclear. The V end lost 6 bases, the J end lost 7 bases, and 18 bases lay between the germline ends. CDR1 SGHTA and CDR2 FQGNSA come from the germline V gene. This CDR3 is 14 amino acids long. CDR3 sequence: CASSLTRRTHEAFF. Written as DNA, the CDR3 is TGTGCCAGCAGTTTAACTAGACGGACCCATGAAGCTTTCTTT.